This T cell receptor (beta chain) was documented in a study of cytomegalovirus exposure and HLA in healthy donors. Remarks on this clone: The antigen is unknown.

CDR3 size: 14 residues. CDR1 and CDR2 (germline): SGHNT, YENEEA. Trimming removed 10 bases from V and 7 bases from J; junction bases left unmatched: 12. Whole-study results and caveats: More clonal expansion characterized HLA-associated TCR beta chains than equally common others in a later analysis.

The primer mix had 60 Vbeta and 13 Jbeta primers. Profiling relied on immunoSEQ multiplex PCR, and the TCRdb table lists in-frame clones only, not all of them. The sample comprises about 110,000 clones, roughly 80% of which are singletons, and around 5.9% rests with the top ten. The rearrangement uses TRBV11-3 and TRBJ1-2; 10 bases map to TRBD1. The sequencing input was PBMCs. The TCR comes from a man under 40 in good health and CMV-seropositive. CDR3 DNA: TGTGCCACCCTGGAACCGGGACAGGGGAGTGGCTACACCTTC. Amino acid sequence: CATLEPGQGSGYTF.